The rows below give T cell receptor beta chains drawn from one sample of a study of sequential checkpoint blockade in melanoma. TCRdb's copy holds only in-frame clones and misses some; the assay was immunoSEQ multiplex PCR. Among some 3,900 clones listed, around 24% were seen once. Sequenced here: tumor tissue (inferred from file names), sampled from a patient given nivolumab and ipilimumab in sequence. The source of these receptors is a human donor with melanoma. Both conserved end residues are part of each CDR3. The order of the fields is clone size, J gene, V gene, D gene, CDR3 protein, CDR3 DNA. The D gene is left open where the match is weak. Where a row states a size, it is once, few, many or the class of an expanded clone; other rows omit it.

- | TRBJ2-1 | TRBV11-3 | TRBD2 | CASSLRTGGRGEQFF | TGTGCCAGCAGCTTGCGGACGGGGGGGCGCGGTGAGCAGTTCTTC
- | TRBJ2-3 | TRBV25-1 | TRBD1 | CASSPHPQGAAHTQYF | TGTGCCAGCAGTCCCCACCCTCAGGGGGCCGCGCATACGCAGTATTTT
many | TRBJ2-1 | TRBV9 | - | CASSARTNLNEQFF | TGTGCCAGCAGCGCCAGGACGAACCTCAATGAGCAGTTCTTC
- | TRBJ2-1 | TRBV12-2 | - | CASRIRDGNNEQFF | TGTGCAAGTCGCATTCGGGACGGGAACAATGAGCAGTTCTTC
few | TRBJ1-5 | TRBV6-8 | - | CASSYGQGQPQHF | TGTGCCAGCAGTTACGGTCAGGGCCAGCCCCAGCATTTT
- | TRBJ1-5 | TRBV29-1 | - | CSVEWGAGKPQHF | TGCAGCGTTGAATGGGGAGCGGGAAAGCCCCAGCATTTT
- | TRBJ1-1 | TRBV19 | - | CASSAAGWGGTEAFF | TGTGCCAGTAGTGCGGCGGGTTGGGGAGGAACTGAAGCTTTCTTT
- | TRBJ2-2 | TRBV6-8 | - | CASSYSRGVETGELFF | TGTGCCAGCAGTTACTCGAGAGGGGTGGAGACCGGGGAGCTGTTTTTT
- | TRBJ2-7 | TRBV12-5 | TRBD2 | CASGLVWEGEQYF | TGTGCTAGTGGTTTGGTATGGGAGGGTGAGCAGTACTTC
many | TRBJ1-6 | TRBV11-3 | TRBD1 | CASSSGTGHSSYNSPLHF | TGTGCCAGCAGCAGCGGGACAGGGCACAGCTCCTATAATTCACCCCTCCACTTT
- | TRBJ1-1 | TRBV9 | - | CASSPGLMNTEAFF | TGTGCCAGCAGCCCGGGACTGATGAACACTGAAGCTTTCTTT
few | TRBJ2-1 | TRBV30 | TRBD2 | CAWSWGGTSVNEQFF | TGTGCCTGGAGTTGGGGGGGGACTAGCGTCAATGAGCAGTTCTTC
- | TRBJ2-5 | TRBV9 | TRBD2 | CASSTRTSEKETQYF | TGTGCCAGCAGCACCCGGACTAGTGAAAAGGAGACCCAGTACTTC
- | TRBJ1-2 | TRBV5-1 | TRBD1 | CASSSTGTGGDYGYTF | TGCGCCAGCAGCTCAACCGGGACAGGGGGCGACTATGGCTACACCTTC
- | TRBJ1-5 | TRBV6-8 | - | CASSYIRSNQPQHF | TGTGCCAGCAGTTATATTAGGTCCAATCAGCCCCAGCATTTT
few | TRBJ2-1 | TRBV9 | - | CASSVRETYNEQFF | TGTGCCAGCAGCGTCCGGGAAACCTACAATGAGCAGTTCTTC
medium-sized | TRBJ2-2 | TRBV11-3 | TRBD2 | CASSPGTGGNTGELFF | TGTGCCAGCAGCCCAGGGACGGGAGGGAACACCGGGGAGCTGTTTTTT
- | TRBJ2-5 | TRBV25-1 | TRBD1 | CASSETGGLSETQYF | TGTGCCAGCAGTGAGACAGGGGGCCTTTCAGAGACCCAGTACTTC
few | TRBJ2-7 | TRBV6-8 | TRBD2 | CASSYPGRGVYEQYF | TGTGCCAGCAGTTACCCCGGGCGGGGGGTCTACGAGCAGTACTTC
- | TRBJ2-7 | TRBV6-8 | - | CASSSPTRGAVREQYF | TGTGCCAGCAGTTCACCTACTAGGGGGGCGGTACGAGAGCAGTACTTC
medium-sized | TRBJ1-5 | TRBV6-8 | TRBD1 | CASSYPRTGVGQPQHF | TGTGCCAGCAGTTACCCCAGGACAGGGGTTGGCCAGCCCCAGCATTTT
medium-sized | TRBJ2-1 | TRBV6-8 | - | CASSYSSRRGQFF | TGTGCCAGCAGTTACTCGAGCCGGAGGGGGCAGTTCTTC
- | TRBJ2-1 | TRBV11-3 | - | CASSPFGAENEQFF | TGTGCCAGCAGCCCCTTCGGAGCGGAGAATGAGCAGTTCTTC
- | TRBJ2-3 | TRBV6-8 | - | CASSRTSSTTQYF | TGTGCCAGCAGCCGAACTAGTAGTACTACGCAGTATTTT